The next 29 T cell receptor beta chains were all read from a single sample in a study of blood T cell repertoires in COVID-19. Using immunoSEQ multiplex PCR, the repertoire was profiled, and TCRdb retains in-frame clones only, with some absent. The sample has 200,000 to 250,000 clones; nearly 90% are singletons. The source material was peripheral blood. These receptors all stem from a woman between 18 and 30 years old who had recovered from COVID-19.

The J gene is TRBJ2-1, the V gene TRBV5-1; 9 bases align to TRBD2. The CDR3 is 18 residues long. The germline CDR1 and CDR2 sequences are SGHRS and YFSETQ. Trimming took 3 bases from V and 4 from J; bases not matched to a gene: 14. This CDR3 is CASSSKVSAGGQYNEQFF. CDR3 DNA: TGCGCCAGCAGCTCAAAAGTTTCAGCGGGAGGCCAATACAATGAGCAGTTCTTC. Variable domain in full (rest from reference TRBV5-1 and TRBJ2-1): KAGVTQTPRYLIKTRGQQVTLSCSPISGHRSVSWYQQTPGQGLQFLFEYFSETQRNKGNFPGRFSGRQFSNSRSEMNVSTLELGDSALYLCASSSKVSAGGQYNEQFFGPGTRLTVL.

The CDR3 loop reads CASSDSLYYGYTF. In nucleotides, the CDR3 is TGTGCCAGCAGTGACTCCTTGTACTATGGCTACACCTTC. The V gene is TRBV6-4, the J gene TRBJ1-2; the D is unclear. V gave up 0 bases and J gave up 3 bases, with 5 bases separating them. Per the germline V gene, CDR1 is MRHNA and CDR2 is SNTAGT. The CDR3 contains 13 residues.

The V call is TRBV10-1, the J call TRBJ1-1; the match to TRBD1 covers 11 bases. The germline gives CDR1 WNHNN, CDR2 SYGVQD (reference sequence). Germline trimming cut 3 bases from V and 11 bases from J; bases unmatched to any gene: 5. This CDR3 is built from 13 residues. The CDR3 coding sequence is TGCGCCAGCAGTGACGGACAGGGGGCAGTGGCTTTCTTT. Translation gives CASSDGQGAVAFF.

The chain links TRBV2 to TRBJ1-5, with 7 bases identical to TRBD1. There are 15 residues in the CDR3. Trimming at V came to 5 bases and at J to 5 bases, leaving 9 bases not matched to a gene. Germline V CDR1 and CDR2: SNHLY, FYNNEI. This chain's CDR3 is CASSPTYRGDQPQHF. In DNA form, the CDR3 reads TGTGCCAGCAGTCCCACCTACAGGGGCGATCAGCCCCAGCATTTT.

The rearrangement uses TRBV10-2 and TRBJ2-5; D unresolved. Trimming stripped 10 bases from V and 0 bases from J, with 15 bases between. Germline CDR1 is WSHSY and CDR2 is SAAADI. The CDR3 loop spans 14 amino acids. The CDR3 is CATTLGSYQETQYF. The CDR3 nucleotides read TGCGCCACCACTCTCGGGTCGTACCAAGAGACCCAGTACTTC.

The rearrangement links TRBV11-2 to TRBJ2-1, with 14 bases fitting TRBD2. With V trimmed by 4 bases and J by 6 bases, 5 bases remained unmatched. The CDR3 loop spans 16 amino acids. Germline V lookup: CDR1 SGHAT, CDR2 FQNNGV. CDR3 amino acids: CASSSRTSGRINEQFF. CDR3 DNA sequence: TGTGCCAGCAGCTCCAGGACTAGCGGGAGGATCAATGAGCAGTTCTTC.

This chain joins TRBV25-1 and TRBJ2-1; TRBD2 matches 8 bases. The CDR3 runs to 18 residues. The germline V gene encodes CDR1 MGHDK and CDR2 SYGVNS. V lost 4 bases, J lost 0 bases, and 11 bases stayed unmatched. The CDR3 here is CASSASTSGPYSYNEQFF. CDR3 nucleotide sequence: TGTGCCAGCAGTGCGTCAACTAGCGGCCCTTACTCCTACAATGAGCAGTTCTTC.

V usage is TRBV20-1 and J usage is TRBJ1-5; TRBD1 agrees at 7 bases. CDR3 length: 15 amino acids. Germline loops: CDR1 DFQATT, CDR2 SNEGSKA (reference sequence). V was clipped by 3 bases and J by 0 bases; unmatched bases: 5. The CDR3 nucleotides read TGCAGTGCTAGTGACAGGGAATATAGCAATCAGCCCCAGCATTTT. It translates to CSASDREYSNQPQHF.

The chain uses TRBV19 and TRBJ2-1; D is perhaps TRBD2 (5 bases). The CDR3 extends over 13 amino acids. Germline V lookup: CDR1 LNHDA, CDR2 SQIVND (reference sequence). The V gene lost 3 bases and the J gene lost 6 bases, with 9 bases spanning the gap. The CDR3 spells CASSIGISNEQFF. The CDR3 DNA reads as TGTGCCAGTAGTATCGGGATATCCAATGAGCAGTTCTTC. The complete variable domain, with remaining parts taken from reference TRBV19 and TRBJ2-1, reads DGGITQSPKYLFRKEGQNVTLSCEQNLNHDAMYWYRQDPGQGLRLIYYSQIVNDFQKGDIAEGYSVSREKKESFPLTVTSAQKNPTAFYLCASSIGISNEQFFGPGTRLTVL.

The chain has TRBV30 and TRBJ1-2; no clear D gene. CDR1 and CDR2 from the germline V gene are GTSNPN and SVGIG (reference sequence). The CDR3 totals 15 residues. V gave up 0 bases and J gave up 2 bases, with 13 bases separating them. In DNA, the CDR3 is TGTGCCTGGAGTGTAAGGTTTCGGAGGAACTATGGCTACACCTTC. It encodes CAWSVRFRRNYGYTF.

CDR3 loop: CASSLEGMGEKLFF. In nucleotides, the CDR3 is TGTGCCAGCAGCTTGGAGGGGATGGGTGAAAAACTGTTTTTT. The chain has TRBV5-8 and TRBJ1-4, with TRBD1 as a possible D gene (5 bases). Trimming stripped 0 bases from V and 7 bases from J, with 10 bases between. The germline V gene encodes CDR1 SGHTS and CDR2 YDEGEE. This CDR3 spans 14 amino acids.

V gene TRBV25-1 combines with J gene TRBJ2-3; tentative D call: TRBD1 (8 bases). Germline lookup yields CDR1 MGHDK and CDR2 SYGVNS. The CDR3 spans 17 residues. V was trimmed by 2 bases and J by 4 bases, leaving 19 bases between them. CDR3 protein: CASSEPRDRRGSDTQYF. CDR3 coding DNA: TGTGCCAGCAGTGAACCTAGGGACAGGCGGGGGTCAGATACGCAGTATTTT.

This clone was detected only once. The CDR3 DNA follows: TGTGCCAGCAGCAGGTCGACTAACTATGGCTACACCTTC. Translation: CASSRSTNYGYTF. The rearrangement links TRBV27 to TRBJ1-2, with unresolved D. The length of the CDR3 is 13 residues. Trimming left V 6 bases short and J 0 bases short, with 8 bases between. Germline V CDR1 and CDR2: MNHEY, SMNVEV (reference sequence).

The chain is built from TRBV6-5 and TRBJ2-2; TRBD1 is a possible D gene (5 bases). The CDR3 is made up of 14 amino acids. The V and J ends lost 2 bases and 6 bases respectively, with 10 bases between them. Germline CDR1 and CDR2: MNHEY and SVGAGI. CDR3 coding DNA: TGTGCCAGCAGTTACGTAAGGGGCCCCGGGGAGCTGTTTTTT. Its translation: CASSYVRGPGELFF.

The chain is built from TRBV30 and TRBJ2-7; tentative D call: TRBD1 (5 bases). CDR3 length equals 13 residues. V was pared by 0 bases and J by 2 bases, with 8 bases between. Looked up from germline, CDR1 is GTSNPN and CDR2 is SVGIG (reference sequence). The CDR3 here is CAWSVDSTYEQYF. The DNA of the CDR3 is TGTGCCTGGAGTGTCGACAGCACCTACGAGCAGTACTTC.

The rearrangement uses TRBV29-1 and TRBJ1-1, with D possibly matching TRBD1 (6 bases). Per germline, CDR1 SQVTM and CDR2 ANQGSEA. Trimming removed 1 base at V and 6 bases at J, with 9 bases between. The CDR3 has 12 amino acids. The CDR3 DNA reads TGCAGCGTTGAAGTTGAGGGGGCTGAAGCTTTCTTT. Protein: CSVEVEGAEAFF. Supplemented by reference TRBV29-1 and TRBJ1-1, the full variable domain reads SAVISQKPSRDICQRGTSLTIQCQVDSQVTMMFWYRQQPGQSLTLIATANQGSEATYESGFVIDKFPISRPNLTFSTLTVSNMSPEDSSIYLCSVEVEGAEAFFGQGTRLTVV.

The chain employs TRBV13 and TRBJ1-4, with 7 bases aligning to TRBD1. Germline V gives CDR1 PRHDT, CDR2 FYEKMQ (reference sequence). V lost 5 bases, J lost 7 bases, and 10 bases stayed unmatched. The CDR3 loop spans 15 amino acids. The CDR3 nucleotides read TGTGCCAGCAGCACGAAACAGGGGCCGGGTGAAAAACTGTTTTTT. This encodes CASSTKQGPGEKLFF.

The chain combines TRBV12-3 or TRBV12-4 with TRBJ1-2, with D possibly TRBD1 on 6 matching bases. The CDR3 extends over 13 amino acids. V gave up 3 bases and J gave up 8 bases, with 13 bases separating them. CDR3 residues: CASSFTGWWGYTF. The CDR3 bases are TGTGCCAGCAGTTTTACAGGGTGGTGGGGCTACACCTTC.

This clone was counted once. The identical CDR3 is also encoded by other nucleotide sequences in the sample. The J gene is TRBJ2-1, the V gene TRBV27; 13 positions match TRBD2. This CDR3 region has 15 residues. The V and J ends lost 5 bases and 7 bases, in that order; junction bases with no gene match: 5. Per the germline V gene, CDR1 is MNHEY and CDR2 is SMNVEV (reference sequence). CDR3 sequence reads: CASSPGTSGKNEQFF. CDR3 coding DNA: TGTGCCAGCAGTCCCGGGACTAGCGGGAAGAATGAGCAGTTCTTC.

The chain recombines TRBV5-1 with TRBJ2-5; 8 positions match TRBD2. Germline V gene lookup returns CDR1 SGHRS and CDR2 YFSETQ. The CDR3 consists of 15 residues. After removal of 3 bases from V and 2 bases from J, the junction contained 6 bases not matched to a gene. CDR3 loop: CASSWRLASQETQYF. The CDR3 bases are TGCGCCAGCAGCTGGAGACTAGCGTCACAAGAGACCCAGTACTTC.

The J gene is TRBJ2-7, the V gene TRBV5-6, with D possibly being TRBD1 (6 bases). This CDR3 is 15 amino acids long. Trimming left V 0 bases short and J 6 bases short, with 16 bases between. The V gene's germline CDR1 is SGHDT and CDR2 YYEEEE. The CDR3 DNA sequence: TGTGCCAGCAGCTTGGGAGGCGGCAGGGGATTCGAGCAGTACTTC. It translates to CASSLGGGRGFEQYF.

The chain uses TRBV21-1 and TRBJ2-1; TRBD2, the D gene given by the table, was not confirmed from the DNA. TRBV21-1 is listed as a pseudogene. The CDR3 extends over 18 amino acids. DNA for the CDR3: TGTGCCACGTCCGCAAGACTAGCGGGAGGGCCGGCTTACAATGAGCAGTTCTTC. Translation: CATSARLAGGPAYNEQFF.

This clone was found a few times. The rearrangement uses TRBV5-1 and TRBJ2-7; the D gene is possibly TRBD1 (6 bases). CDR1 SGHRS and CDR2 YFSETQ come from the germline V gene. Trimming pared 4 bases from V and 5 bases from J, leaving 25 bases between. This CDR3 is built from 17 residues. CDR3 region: CASSLGNRDKAFDEQYF. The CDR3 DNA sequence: TGCGCCAGCAGCCTTGGGAACCGGGACAAGGCGTTCGACGAGCAGTACTTC.

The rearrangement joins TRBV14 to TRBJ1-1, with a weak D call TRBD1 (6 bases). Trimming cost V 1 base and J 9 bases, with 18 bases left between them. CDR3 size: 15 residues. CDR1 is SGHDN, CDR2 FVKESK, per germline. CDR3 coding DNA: TGTGCCAGCAGCCAAGGATCACAGGGTAGTTTGAAAGCTTTCTTT. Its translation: CASSQGSQGSLKAFF. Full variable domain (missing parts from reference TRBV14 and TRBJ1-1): EAGVTQFPSHSVIEKGQTVTLRCDPISGHDNLYWYRRVMGKEIKFLLHFVKESKQDESGMPNNRFLAERTGGTYSTLKVQPAELEDSGVYFCASSQGSQGSLKAFFGQGTRLTVV.

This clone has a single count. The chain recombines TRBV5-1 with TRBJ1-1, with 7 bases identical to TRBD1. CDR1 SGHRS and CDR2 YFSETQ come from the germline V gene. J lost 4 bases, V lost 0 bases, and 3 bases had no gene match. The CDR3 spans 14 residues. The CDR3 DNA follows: TGCGCCAGCAGCTTGGCTACAGGGGCCACTGAAGCTTTCTTT. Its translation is CASSLATGATEAFF.

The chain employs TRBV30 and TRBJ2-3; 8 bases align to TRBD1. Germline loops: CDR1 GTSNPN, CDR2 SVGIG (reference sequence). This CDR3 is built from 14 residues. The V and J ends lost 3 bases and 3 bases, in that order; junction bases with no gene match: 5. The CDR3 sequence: CAWRTGVYTDTQYF. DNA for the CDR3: TGTGCCTGGAGGACAGGGGTCTATACAGATACGCAGTATTTT.

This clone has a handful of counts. The CDR3 here is CASSIRQAAEKLFF. CDR3 nucleotide sequence: TGTGCCAGTAGTATTCGACAGGCCGCTGAAAAACTGTTTTTT. The genes are TRBV19 and TRBJ1-4; perhaps TRBD1 as D (6 bases). V lost 3 bases and J lost 7, with 12 bases in between. This CDR3 has 14 amino acids. In germline, CDR1 is LNHDA, CDR2 SQIVND (reference sequence).

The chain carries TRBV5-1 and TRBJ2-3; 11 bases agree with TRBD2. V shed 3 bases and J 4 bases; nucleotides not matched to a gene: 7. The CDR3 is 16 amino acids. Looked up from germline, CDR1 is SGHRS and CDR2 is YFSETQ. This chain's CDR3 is CASSSILAGVADTQYF. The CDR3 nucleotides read TGCGCCAGCAGCTCGATACTAGCGGGAGTTGCAGATACGCAGTATTTT. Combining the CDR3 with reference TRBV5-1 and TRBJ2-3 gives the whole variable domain KAGVTQTPRYLIKTRGQQVTLSCSPISGHRSVSWYQQTPGQGLQFLFEYFSETQRNKGNFPGRFSGRQFSNSRSEMNVSTLELGDSALYLCASSSILAGVADTQYFGPGTRLTVL.

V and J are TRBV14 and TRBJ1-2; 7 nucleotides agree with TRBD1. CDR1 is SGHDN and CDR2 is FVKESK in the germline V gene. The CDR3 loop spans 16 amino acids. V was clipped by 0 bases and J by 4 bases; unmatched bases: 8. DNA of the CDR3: TGTGCCAGCAGCCAAGACCAGGACAGGTGGGGCTATGGCTACACCTTC. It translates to CASSQDQDRWGYGYTF.